Given below is one T cell receptor beta chain in context. Method: immunoSEQ multiplex PCR; TCRdb's copy keeps in-frame clones and lacks some. Of about 200,000 clones in the sample, 85% were seen once. For recovered donors of Cohort 3, there were two negative PCRs, clearance, or symptom resolution. V lost 6 bases and J lost 2, with 14 bases in between. The germline CDR1 and CDR2 sequences are SGHAT and FQNNGV. The CDR3 is 14 residues long. This record comes from a study of blood T cell repertoires in COVID-19. Study-level background: T cells, B-cell-depleted T cells, or PBMCs provided the cDNA or gDNA that served as material.

The clonotype was recovered from a man in his forties or fifties who had recovered from COVID-19. The sequenced material came from PBMCs or T cells enriched from blood (not recorded which). The J gene is TRBJ2-7, the V gene TRBV11-2, with a possible D match to TRBD2 (7 bases). CDR3 residues: CASSNRRGPYEQYF. CDR3 sequence (DNA): TGTGCCAGCAGTAATCGGCGGGGGCCCTACGAGCAGTACTTC.